The source of this TCR beta chain is a study of CD8 T cells in ankylosing spondylitis. The CDR3 covers 12 residues. V was shortened by 4 bases and J by 5 bases, with 6 bases between the two germline ends. Quantitative 5'-RACE was performed with molecular barcodes, and it yielded the TCR beta libraries. From the 5' RACE reads, TCRdb called clonotypes with MiXCR, one entry per CDR3 protein. Of 200,000 to 300,000 distinct CDR3 sequences in the sample, around 9.1% were seen once. Study-wide findings and caveats: A subset of motif variants has previously been described in the synovial fluid and blood of reactive arthritis. As reported, disease-linked clones showed significant enrichment in matched ankylosing spondylitis synovial fluid. Characteristic, it appeared, of ankylosing spondylitis blood was a TCR beta motif of eight highly homologous variants.

Note on this clonotype: Its antigen is unidentified.

The J gene is TRBJ1-3, the V gene TRBV12-3 or TRBV12-4; D is unclear. This clonotype was sampled from a male donor with ankylosing spondylitis or in good health (not recorded which). The material sequenced was blood, either unsorted or a sorted T cell fraction (not recorded which). CDR3 loop: CASSSLRNTIYF. CDR3 in DNA: TGTGCCAGCAGTTCGTTAAGAAACACCATATATTTT.